This T cell receptor beta chain was identified during a study of chemoradiotherapy in HPV16-positive cancers. The method was immunoSEQ multiplex PCR; TCRdb's version includes in-frame clones alone and lacks a portion of them. The sample gives under 2,500 clones, about three quarters of which show up once; about 32% is in the top ten. Sampling was done from a patient who underwent chemoradiotherapy. The receptor comes from a human donor with HPV-associated anogenital cancer.

CDR3 loop: CSATDYNEQFF. CDR3 nucleotide sequence: TGCAGTGCGACGGATTACAATGAGCAGTTCTTC. V and J are TRBV20-1 and TRBJ2-1; D is unclear. This CDR3 is built from 11 residues. CDR1 is DFQATT and CDR2 is SNEGSKA in the germline V gene (reference sequence). The V end was cut by 6 bases, the J end by 4 bases, with 7 bases between.